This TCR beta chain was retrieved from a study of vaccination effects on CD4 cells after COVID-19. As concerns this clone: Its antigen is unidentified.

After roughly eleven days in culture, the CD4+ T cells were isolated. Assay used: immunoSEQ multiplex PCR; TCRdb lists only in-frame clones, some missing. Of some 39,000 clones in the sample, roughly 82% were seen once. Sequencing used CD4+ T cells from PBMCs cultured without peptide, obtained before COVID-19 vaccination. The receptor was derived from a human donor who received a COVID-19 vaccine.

The CDR3 is CASSPRSMIYLTNEQFF. The CDR3 nucleotides read TGTGCCAGCAGCCCGCGGTCCATGATTTATTTGACGAATGAGCAGTTCTTC. The chain links TRBV9 to TRBJ2-1; the D is unclear. The CDR3 loop spans 17 amino acids. Germline CDR1 SGDLS, CDR2 YYNGEE. Trimming removed 4 bases at V and 7 bases at J, with 24 bases between.